Given below is one TCR beta chain in context. Authors' processing steps: It was from reference gene primer amplification that nucleated cell counts were estimated. TCRdb's table, derived via immunoSEQ multiplex PCR, lists solely in-frame clones and lacks some. Clone size and V and J calls were adopted from that table, with D and trimming inferred from the DNA. The sample includes around 50,000 clones, 90% of them seen just once. These data belong to a study of blood T cell repertoires in COVID-19. This clonotype originated in a human donor in a cohort sampled during active COVID-19. The sequencing sample was made of peripheral blood.

CDR3 coding DNA: TGCAGTGCTAGTTCAGGGTACACTGAAGCTTTCTTT. This encodes CSASSGYTEAFF. The chain has TRBV20-1 and TRBJ1-1; TRBD1 is a possible D gene (5 bases). The CDR3 extends over 12 amino acids. In germline, CDR1 is DFQATT, CDR2 SNEGSKA (reference sequence). The V end lost 3 bases, the J end lost 3 bases, and 8 bases lay between the germline ends.